This paragraph covers one T cell receptor delta chain sequence. Trimming took 0 bases from V and 2 from J; bases not matched to a gene: 6. Germline values: CDR1 GEAIGNYY, CDR2 EKD. The CDR3 has 16 amino acids. TCRdb reanalyzed the RT-PCR reads using CATT. The sample carries some 10,000 delta-chain clones, 1.3% recorded once. The sample comes from a study of gamma-delta T cells after stem cell transplantation. This rearrangement joins TRDV2 to TRDJ1, with TRDD3 matching over 9 bases. The sample comprised gamma-delta T cells. This receptor was identified in a human donor. It is not recorded whose cells these are; they may come from a transplant donor. The CDR3 protein is CACDTVGGYSTDKLIF. CDR3 bases: TGTGCCTGTGACACCGTAGGGGGATACTCTACCGATAAACTCATCTTT.